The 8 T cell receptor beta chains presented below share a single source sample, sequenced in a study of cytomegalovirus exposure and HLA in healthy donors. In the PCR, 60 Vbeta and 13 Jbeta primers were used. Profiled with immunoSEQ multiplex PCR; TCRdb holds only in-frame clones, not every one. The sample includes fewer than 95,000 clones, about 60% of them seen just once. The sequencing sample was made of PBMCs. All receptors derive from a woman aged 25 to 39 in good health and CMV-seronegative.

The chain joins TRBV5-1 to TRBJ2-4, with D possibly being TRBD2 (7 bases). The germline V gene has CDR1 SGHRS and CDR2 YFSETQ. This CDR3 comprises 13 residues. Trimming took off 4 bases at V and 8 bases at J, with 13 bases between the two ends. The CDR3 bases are TGCGCCAGCAGCGGGGGCGCGGGGGACATTCAGTACTTC. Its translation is CASSGGAGDIQYF.

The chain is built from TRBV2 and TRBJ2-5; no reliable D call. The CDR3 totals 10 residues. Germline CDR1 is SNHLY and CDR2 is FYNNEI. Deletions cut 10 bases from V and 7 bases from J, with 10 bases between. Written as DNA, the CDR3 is TGTGCCATCTCGGTCGGGACCCAGTACTTC. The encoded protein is CAISVGTQYF.

The CDR3 nucleotides are TGCGCCAGCAGCCAAGATCTGACTAGCGGGAGGGTAACAGATACGCAGTATTTT. Its translation: CASSQDLTSGRVTDTQYF. The V gene is TRBV4-3, the J gene TRBJ2-3, with TRBD2 matching over 14 bases. V trimming: 0 bases; J trimming: 3 bases; junction bases outside the gene matches: 5. The CDR3 spans 18 residues. Germline CDR1 is LGHNA and CDR2 is YSLEER.

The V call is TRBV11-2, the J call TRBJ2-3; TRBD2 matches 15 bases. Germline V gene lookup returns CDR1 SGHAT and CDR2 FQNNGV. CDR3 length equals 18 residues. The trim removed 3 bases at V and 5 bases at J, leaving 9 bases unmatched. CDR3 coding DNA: TGTGCCAGCAGCTTGCGATGGACTAGCGGGAGGGTAGAAGATACGCAGTATTTT. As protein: CASSLRWTSGRVEDTQYF.

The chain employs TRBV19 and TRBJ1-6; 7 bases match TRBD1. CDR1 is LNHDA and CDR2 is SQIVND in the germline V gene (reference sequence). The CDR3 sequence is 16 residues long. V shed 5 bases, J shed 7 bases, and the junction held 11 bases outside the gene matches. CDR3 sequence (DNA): TGTGCCAGTAGTGTCGACAGGGCTTCGAGGAATTCACCCCTCCACTTT. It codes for CASSVDRASRNSPLHF.

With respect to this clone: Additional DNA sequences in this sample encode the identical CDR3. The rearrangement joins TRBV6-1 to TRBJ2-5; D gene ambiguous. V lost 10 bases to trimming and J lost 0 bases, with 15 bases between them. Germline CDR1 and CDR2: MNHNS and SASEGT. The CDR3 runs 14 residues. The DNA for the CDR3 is TGTGCCACCAAGCCCAGACAATACCAAGAGACCCAGTACTTC. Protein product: CATKPRQYQETQYF.

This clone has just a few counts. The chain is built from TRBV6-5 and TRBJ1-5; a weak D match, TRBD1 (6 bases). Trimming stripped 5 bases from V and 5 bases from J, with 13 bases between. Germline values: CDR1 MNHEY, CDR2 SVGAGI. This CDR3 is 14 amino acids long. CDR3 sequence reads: CASSEGTPYQPQHF. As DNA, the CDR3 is TGTGCCAGCAGTGAGGGGACACCTTATCAGCCCCAGCATTTT.

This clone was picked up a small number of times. In DNA form, the CDR3 reads TGTGCCAGCAGTGAGGCAGGGGTTGTCGAGCAGTACTTC. Amino acid sequence: CASSEAGVVEQYF. The J gene is TRBJ2-7, the V gene TRBV6-1; perhaps TRBD1 as D (6 bases). This CDR3 comprises 13 residues. The V end was cut by 3 bases, the J end by 6 bases, with 12 bases between. Germline CDR1 is MNHNS and CDR2 is SASEGT.